A selection of T cell receptor beta chains follows, all from one sample in a study of T cell responses to AZD1222 COVID-19 vaccine. Profiled with immunoSEQ multiplex PCR; TCRdb holds only in-frame clones, not every one. Of 160,000 or so clones in the sample, roughly 92% were seen once. Sequencing used peripheral blood, obtained 28 days after the second AZD1222 dose. These receptors were collected from an adult who received the AZD1222 COVID-19 vaccine. CDR3s include the opening cysteine and the closing phenylalanine or tryptophan. The D gene is left open where the match is weak. Clone sizes are given selectively: once, few, many, or a class where the clone is expanded.

TRBJ2-2 | . | TRBV3-1/TRBV3-2 | TRBD2 | TGTGCCAGCAGCCAAGGTGGGGGGGGCACCGGGGAGCTGTTTTTT | CASSQGGGGTGELFF
TRBJ2-3 | . | TRBV29-1 | TRBD1 | TGCAGCGTTGGACAGGGCGGGCCAGATACGCAGTATTTT | CSVGQGGPDTQYF
TRBJ2-6 | . | TRBV20-1 | . | TGCAGTGCTAGTTCGAACATCGTGCTGGGGAGCGGGGCCAACGTCCTGACTTTC | CSASSNIVLGSGANVLTF
TRBJ1-4 | . | TRBV19 | . | TGTGCCAGTAGTAGTCGGACAGACCCTAATGAAAAACTGTTTTTT | CASSSRTDPNEKLFF
TRBJ2-3 | . | TRBV27 | . | TGTGCCAGCAGTTGGCCCTCTGGGGCCGGAGGCACAGATACGCAGTATTTT | CASSWPSGAGGTDTQYF
TRBJ1-4 | . | TRBV7-9 | . | TGTGCCAGCAGCTCCCAGGGTGAAAAACTGTTTTTT | CASSSQGEKLFF
TRBJ1-1 | . | TRBV28 | . | TGTGCCAGCACCTTAGGGGCCTACACTGAAGCTTTCTTT | CASTLGAYTEAFF
TRBJ2-3 | . | TRBV14 | . | TGTGCCAGCAGCCGAGGGACCTTAGTTGGTACGCAGTATTTT | CASSRGTLVGTQYF
TRBJ2-2 | . | TRBV18 | TRBD2 | TGTGCCAGCTCACCAGCTAGCGGGAGAGGCACCGGGGAGCTGTTTTTT | CASSPASGRGTGELFF
TRBJ2-1 | . | TRBV3-1/TRBV3-2 | . | TGTGCCAGCAGCCAAGTAAGAGTAGCGAGCCTATACAATGAGCAGTTCTTC | CASSQVRVASLYNEQFF
TRBJ1-2 | . | TRBV29-1 | . | TGCAGCGTGTTATCATCGACAGACTATGGCTACACCTTC | CSVLSSTDYGYTF
TRBJ1-2 | . | TRBV18 | . | TGTGCCAGCTCACCACAGGATCCCATTTGGAACTATGGCTACACCTTC | CASSPQDPIWNYGYTF
TRBJ2-1 | . | TRBV4-2 | TRBD2 | TGTGCCAGCAGCGCTCGCGGTAGCGGGGCTTACAATGAGCAGTTCTTC | CASSARGSGAYNEQFF
TRBJ1-1 | few | TRBV27 | TRBD1 | TGTGCCAGCAGTAAGGGGACAGGGAGTAGGACTGAAGCTTTCTTT | CASSKGTGSRTEAFF
TRBJ2-1 | . | TRBV6-5 | TRBD2 | TGTGCCAGCAGTTACGGACTAGCGGGAGTCAATGAGCAGTTCTTC | CASSYGLAGVNEQFF
TRBJ2-1 | . | TRBV27 | . | TGTGCCAGCAGTTTAGCTCCTCCGGGACTCCTATTTAATGAGCAGTTCTTC | CASSLAPPGLLFNEQFF
TRBJ1-2 | . | TRBV6-5 | . | TGTGCCACCTGGGAGGATGGCTACACCTTC | CATWEDGYTF
TRBJ1-1 | . | TRBV6-5 | . | TGTGCCAGCAGTTACTCGAAAGGGCTGAACACTGAAGCTTTCTTT | CASSYSKGLNTEAFF
TRBJ2-7 | . | TRBV6-5 | . | TGTGCCAGCAGTTACTCGAACGAGCAGTACTTC | CASSYSNEQYF
TRBJ2-7 | . | TRBV7-9 | . | TGTGCCAGCAGCCCACCCGGATGGACAGAGAATTATGAGCAGTACTTC | CASSPPGWTENYEQYF
TRBJ1-6 | . | TRBV2 | . | TGTGCTACTTCCAGCTCCTATAATTCACCCCTCCACTTT | CATSSSYNSPLHF
TRBJ1-1 | . | TRBV5-4 | . | TGTGCCAGCAGCTTGTATGGACAGCCAGGCGCTTTCTTT | CASSLYGQPGAFF
TRBJ2-1 | . | TRBV2 | . | TGTGCCAGCAGTGGTGGGGCTTACAATGAGCAGTTCTTC | CASSGGAYNEQFF
TRBJ2-1 | . | TRBV5-4 | . | TGTGCCAGCAGCTTGGAGGCGGAACGCTCCTACAATGAGCAGTTCTTC | CASSLEAERSYNEQFF
TRBJ2-2 | . | TRBV5-1 | . | TGCGCCAGCAGCTTGGGACAGAACACCGGGGAGCTGTTTTTT | CASSLGQNTGELFF
TRBJ2-3 | . | TRBV4-2 | . | TGTGCCAGCAGCCAAGAGGGCGGCTACCCAATGGATACGCAGTATTTT | CASSQEGGYPMDTQYF
TRBJ1-1 | . | TRBV28 | . | TGTGCCGTACAGGTGATTAATTCTGAAGCTTTCTTT | CAVQVINSEAFF
TRBJ2-5 | . | TRBV5-1 | . | TGCGCCAGCAGCTTGATTTTTGACGGGGAGAACCAGTACTTC | CASSLIFDGENQYF
TRBJ1-3 | . | TRBV4-2 | TRBD1 | TGTGCCAGCAGCAGACAGGGGATGGGAAACACCATATATTTT | CASSRQGMGNTIYF
TRBJ2-7 | . | TRBV6-2/TRBV6-3 | . | TGTGCCAGCAGTTACTCACTTGCGTTCTCCTACGAGCAGTACTTC | CASSYSLAFSYEQYF
TRBJ2-7 | . | TRBV7-2 | . | TGTGCCAGCAGCTTAGTCTCCCGTTCAAGGGGCGGCTCCCCCAAGCAGTACTTC | CASSLVSRSRGGSPKQYF
TRBJ1-2 | . | TRBV11-1 | . | TGTGCCAGCAGCACTCGGACAGACTTTAGCTATGGCTACACCTTC | CASSTRTDFSYGYTF
TRBJ2-7 | . | TRBV7-9 | . | TGTGCCAGCAGCTTAGGAGGGGGACCCTACGAGCAGTACTTC | CASSLGGGPYEQYF
TRBJ2-7 | . | TRBV7-3 | . | TGTGCCAGCGGTCTCGAGCCTTACGAGCAGTACTTC | CASGLEPYEQYF
TRBJ2-5 | . | TRBV5-1 | TRBD1 | TGCGCCAGCAGCTCACAGGGGGTCTTTAGGGAGACCCAGTACTTC | CASSSQGVFRETQYF
TRBJ1-2 | . | TRBV7-9 | . | TGTGCCAGCAGCCCTCCCGCCAGGCTCAACTATGGCTACACCTTC | CASSPPARLNYGYTF
TRBJ1-3 | . | TRBV19 | . | TGTGCCAGTACCGCCGACAGCTCTGGAAACACCATATATTTT | CASTADSSGNTIYF
TRBJ2-2 | . | TRBV5-1 | . | TGCGCCAGCAGCACGGCATCTGACACCGGGGAGCTGTTTTTT | CASSTASDTGELFF
TRBJ1-5 | . | TRBV19 | TRBD1 | TGTGCCAGTAGACAGGGGGCTGGTCAGCCCCAGCATTTT | CASRQGAGQPQHF
TRBJ2-3 | . | TRBV30 | . | TGTGCCTGGAGGGAGAGTACAGATACGCAGTATTTT | CAWRESTDTQYF
TRBJ1-2 | . | TRBV25-1 | TRBD1 | TGTGCCAGCAGTGCGACCAGACAGGGTGGTTCCTATGGCTACACCTTC | CASSATRQGGSYGYTF
TRBJ1-2 | . | TRBV30 | . | TGTGCCTGGGGTCGGGGGGGCTCTGGCTACACCTTC | CAWGRGGSGYTF
TRBJ1-1 | . | TRBV28 | TRBD1 | TGTGCCAGCAGTTTAATCGACAGGGGGCCCCGTGGGCGGACTGAAGCTTTCTTT | CASSLIDRGPRGRTEAFF
TRBJ2-1 | . | TRBV7-8 | . | TGTGCCAGCAGCTTAGCCCGGGTTTGGCCGCAGTTCTTC | CASSLARVWPQFF
TRBJ2-1 | . | TRBV5-5 | TRBD2 | TGTGCCAGCAGCGATCTAGCGGGAGGGAACTACAATGAGCAGTTCTTC | CASSDLAGGNYNEQFF
TRBJ2-7 | . | TRBV5-4 | TRBD2 | TGTGCCAGCTCCTCCTTTGCGGGAGGGTCCTACGAGCAGTACTTC | CASSSFAGGSYEQYF
TRBJ2-6 | . | TRBV5-1 | . | TGCGCCAGCAGCTTGGAGGGACCCAAGAGCTCTGGGGCCAACGTCCTGACTTTC | CASSLEGPKSSGANVLTF
TRBJ1-5 | . | TRBV7-9 | TRBD1 | TGTGCCAGCAGCTTAGGGACAGGTGGCAATCAGCCCCAGCATTTT | CASSLGTGGNQPQHF
TRBJ2-4 | . | TRBV18 | TRBD1 | TGTGCCAGTCGGGAAGGACAGGGGTCGTTTAACATTCAGTACTTC | CASREGQGSFNIQYF
TRBJ2-1 | . | TRBV12-5 | . | TGTGCTAGTGGTTTGGTCCGGGGGAGTTCCTACAATGAGCAGTTCTTC | CASGLVRGSSYNEQFF
TRBJ1-1 | . | TRBV7-9 | . | TGTGCCAGCAGCACCCGGGGGGACGGAGCTTTCTTT | CASSTRGDGAFF
TRBJ2-2 | . | TRBV2 | . | TGTGCCAGCAGAGCTGGGTTGGACACCGGGGAGCTGTTTTTT | CASRAGLDTGELFF
TRBJ2-3 | . | TRBV2 | TRBD1 | TGTGCCAGCAGTTACAGGGGGCAAATGGTTGATACGCAGTATTTT | CASSYRGQMVDTQYF
TRBJ2-1 | . | TRBV18 | . | TGTGCCAGCTCACCACCGGGGGTGTACAATGAGCAGTTCTTC | CASSPPGVYNEQFF
TRBJ1-1 | . | TRBV6-1 | . | TGTGCCAGCAGTGAAGCTTCGGGATCTGAAGCTTTCTTT | CASSEASGSEAFF
TRBJ2-3 | few | TRBV28 | . | TGTGCCAGCATCCAAGGGTGGGCGGGCCGGCGCACAGATACGCAGTATTTT | CASIQGWAGRRTDTQYF
TRBJ2-2 | . | TRBV19 | . | TGTGCCAGTAGTCCACAGGGAACCGGGGAGCTGTTTTTT | CASSPQGTGELFF
TRBJ2-7 | . | TRBV20-1 | TRBD2 | TGCAGTGCTAGTGGGGGGGGACCCTACGAGCAGTACTTC | CSASGGGPYEQYF
TRBJ2-3 | . | TRBV18 | TRBD2 | TGTGCCAGCTCACCAGAACTAGCGGGGGGCATAAGGACCAATACGCAGTATTTT | CASSPELAGGIRTNTQYF